This entry lists 2 T cell receptor beta chains sequenced from one sample in a study of blood T cell repertoires in COVID-19. Here immunoSEQ multiplex PCR was the method, and the copy in TCRdb shows in-frame clones only, minus some. The sample contains about 130,000 clones, roughly two thirds of which appear only once. Source material: peripheral blood. The source of these receptors is an older woman with acute or convalescent COVID-19.

This clone was seen a handful of times. V is TRBV6-5 and J is TRBJ2-2, with 8 bases matching TRBD2. CDR1 is MNHEY and CDR2 is SVGAGI in the germline V gene. V lost 5 bases to trimming and J lost 4 bases; unmatched junction nucleotides: 6. The CDR3 length is 15 residues. The CDR3 reads CASSRERGRTGELFF. CDR3 nucleotides: TGTGCCAGCAGTAGGGAGCGGGGGCGCACCGGGGAGCTGTTTTTT.

The genes are TRBV30 and TRBJ1-5, with 8 bases lining up with TRBD1. There are 15 residues in the CDR3. CDR1 GTSNPN and CDR2 SVGIG come from the germline V gene (reference sequence). The ends lost 3 bases at V and 3 bases at J; junction bases unmatched: 7. CDR3 loop: CAWSPWGQANQPQHF. As DNA, the CDR3 is TGTGCCTGGAGCCCATGGGGACAGGCCAATCAGCCCCAGCATTTT.